Each of the 21 T cell receptor beta chains below was sequenced from the same sample in a study of blood T cell repertoires in COVID-19. TCRdb's copy holds only in-frame clones and misses some; the assay was immunoSEQ multiplex PCR. The sample holds about 73,000 clones, approximately 77% seen once. Sequenced: peripheral blood. These receptors originate from a man in his sixties or seventies with COVID-19, enrolled during active disease.

V gene TRBV5-1 combines with J gene TRBJ1-4; TRBD1 is a possible D gene (5 bases). Between the trimmed V and J ends, which lost 3 bases and 7 bases, there was a span of 16 bases. Germline V gene sequence: CDR1 SGHRS, CDR2 YFSETQ. The CDR3 runs to 15 residues. The CDR3 sequence: CASSWGSQAGEKLFF. DNA of the CDR3: TGCGCCAGCAGCTGGGGGTCCCAAGCGGGTGAAAAACTGTTTTTT.

The chain couples TRBV28 to TRBJ1-5, with no clear D. The CDR3 sequence is 15 residues long. Per germline, CDR1 MDHEN and CDR2 SYDVKM. V lost 4 bases, J lost 3 bases, and 13 bases lay in between. CDR3 loop: CASSSPPQLNQPQHF. DNA for the CDR3: TGTGCCAGCAGTTCCCCCCCACAGCTCAATCAGCCCCAGCATTTT.

The chain has TRBV6-6 and TRBJ2-2; 7 positions agree with TRBD1. The germline V gene encodes CDR1 MNHNY and CDR2 SVGAGI (reference sequence). The CDR3 runs 15 residues. With 4 bases clipped from V and 7 bases from J, the junction kept 9 bases outside the gene matches. CDR3 region: CASSFPGGVVGELFF. Here the CDR3 DNA reads TGTGCCAGCAGTTTTCCAGGGGGAGTGGTCGGGGAGCTGTTTTTT.

Of note for this clone: The identical CDR3 is also encoded by other nucleotide sequences in the sample. The chain is built from TRBV5-1 and TRBJ1-5, with D tentatively TRBD1 (5 bases). CDR1 is SGHRS and CDR2 is YFSETQ in the germline V gene. V was shortened by 7 bases and J by 2 bases, with 13 bases between the two germline ends. The CDR3 contains 14 residues. The CDR3 DNA reads TGCGCCAGCTCCCTAGCGGGGGGCAATCAGCCCCAGCATTTT. Its translation: CASSLAGGNQPQHF.

The V call is TRBV9, the J call TRBJ2-7; 9 nucleotides match TRBD1. Germline-derived CDR1 and CDR2 are SGDLS and YYNGEE. J gave up 7 bases and V 3 bases, and 8 bases lay outside the gene matches. This CDR3 spans 14 amino acids. CDR3 amino acids: CASSARTGAREQYF. The CDR3 DNA follows: TGTGCCAGCAGCGCCCGGACAGGGGCCCGGGAGCAGTACTTC.

The chain links TRBV25-1 to TRBJ2-3; 12 bases align to TRBD2. The germline V gene has CDR1 MGHDK and CDR2 SYGVNS. The CDR3 extends over 17 amino acids. Germline trimming cut 3 bases from V and 3 bases from J; bases unmatched to any gene: 7. CDR3 residues: CASSDPTSGRRTDTQYF. The CDR3, as DNA: TGTGCCAGCAGTGACCCGACTAGCGGGAGAAGGACAGATACGCAGTATTTT.

The rearrangement joins TRBV27 to TRBJ2-7; the D gene is possibly TRBD1 (5 bases). CDR1 is MNHEY, CDR2 SMNVEV, per germline (reference sequence). The CDR3 is 13 amino acids. Trimming removed 5 bases from V and 2 bases from J, with 10 bases in between. This CDR3 is CASSMTATYEQYF. CDR3 nucleotide sequence: TGTGCCAGCAGTATGACAGCGACCTACGAGCAGTACTTC.

This clone was detected only a few times. V is TRBV28 and J is TRBJ2-1; TRBD2 matches at 8 bases. This CDR3 has 17 residues. Looked up from germline, CDR1 is MDHEN and CDR2 is SYDVKM. The trim removed 5 bases at V and 0 bases at J, leaving 9 bases unmatched. For the CDR3, the DNA is TGTGCCAGCAGTACCCGACTAGCGCGTTACTCCTACAATGAGCAGTTCTTC. The encoded protein is CASSTRLARYSYNEQFF. The full variable domain, with the rest looked up from reference TRBV28 and TRBJ2-1, is DVKVTQSSRYLVKRTGEKVFLECVQDMDHENMFWYRQDPGLGLRLIYFSYDVKMKEKGDIPEGYSVSREKKERFSLILESASTNQTSMYLCASSTRLARYSYNEQFFGPGTRLTVL.

The V and J genes are TRBV19 and TRBJ1-5, with D unclear. V was clipped by 7 bases and J by 2 bases, with 15 bases between them. Germline assignment: CDR1 LNHDA and CDR2 SQIVND (reference sequence). This CDR3 is 15 amino acids long. CDR3 sequence (DNA): TGTGCCAGTATGCGTTTCGGCCAGGGCAATCAGCCCCAGCATTTT. It is translated as CASMRFGQGNQPQHF. Full variable domain (outside the CDR3, taken from reference TRBV19 and TRBJ1-5): DGGITQSPKYLFRKEGQNVTLSCEQNLNHDAMYWYRQDPGQGLRLIYYSQIVNDFQKGDIAEGYSVSREKKESFPLTVTSAQKNPTAFYLCASMRFGQGNQPQHFGDGTRLSIL.

This clone is a singleton in its sample. The chain is built from TRBV6-1 and TRBJ2-1; D not certain. Trimming left V 3 bases short and J 9 bases short, with 6 bases between. The germline gives CDR1 MNHNS, CDR2 SASEGT. The CDR3 sequence is 11 residues long. The chain's CDR3 is CASSEFGEQFF. The CDR3 coding sequence is TGTGCCAGCAGTGAGTTCGGTGAGCAGTTCTTC.

The genes are TRBV28 and TRBJ1-5; 7 positions match TRBD1. The germline CDR1 and CDR2 sequences are MDHEN and SYDVKM. V shed 1 base and J 7 bases; nucleotides not matched to a gene: 4. The CDR3 has 14 amino acids. This CDR3 reads CASSLLPGGQPQHF. The CDR3 DNA sequence: TGTGCCAGCAGTTTATTGCCAGGGGGGCAGCCCCAGCATTTT.

This chain joins TRBV19 and TRBJ2-3; 8 nucleotides align to TRBD2. CDR1 is LNHDA and CDR2 is SQIVND in the germline V gene (reference sequence). CDR3 size: 16 residues. The V and J ends lost 4 bases and 4 bases, in that order; junction bases with no gene match: 10. CDR3 in DNA: TGTGCCAGTAGTACCCAAGCGGGAGCTTCCGCAGATACGCAGTATTTT. This translates into CASSTQAGASADTQYF.

This clone was counted once. The chain recombines TRBV18 with TRBJ2-6; the match to TRBD1 covers 8 bases. The CDR3 spans 14 residues. The ends lost 6 bases at V and 12 bases at J; junction bases unmatched: 10. Per the germline V gene, CDR1 is KGHSH and CDR2 is LQKENI. The CDR3 spells CASSPEQGASVLTF. The CDR3 region has the DNA TGTGCCAGCTCCCCTGAGCAGGGGGCGAGCGTCCTGACTTTC.

The chain is built from TRBV6-1 and TRBJ1-1; D gene unclear. V gave up 1 base and J gave up 8 bases, with 11 bases separating them. CDR1 MNHNS and CDR2 SASEGT come from the germline V gene. The CDR3 loop spans 13 amino acids. For the CDR3, the DNA is TGTGCCAGCAGTGAAGTGGGCCGTAGGGAAGCTTTCTTT. It encodes CASSEVGRREAFF.

The CDR3 here is CASSQGLAGGPALRFF. As DNA, the CDR3 is TGTGCCAGCAGCCAAGGACTAGCGGGAGGGCCTGCTCTACGGTTCTTC. The chain has TRBV3-1 (or the pseudogene TRBV3-2) and TRBJ2-1; 14 nucleotides agree with TRBD2. The V and J ends lost 1 base and 15 bases, in that order; junction bases with no gene match: 11. CDR3 length: 16 amino acids. From germline, CDR1 is LGHDT and CDR2 YNNKEL (reference sequence).

In this sample, this clone turned up once. The V and J genes are TRBV4-3 and TRBJ2-6; TRBD1 agrees at 9 bases. V gave up 0 bases and J gave up 2 bases; unmatched junction bases: 11. The germline V gene encodes CDR1 LGHNA and CDR2 YSLEER. The CDR3 runs to 20 residues. The CDR3 loop is CASSQDFLGQGNPGANVLTF. DNA of the CDR3: TGCGCCAGCAGCCAAGATTTTCTTGGACAGGGGAATCCTGGGGCCAACGTCCTGACTTTC.

This chain joins TRBV30 and TRBJ1-2; 8 bases line up with TRBD1. V lost 2 bases to trimming and J lost 6 bases; unmatched junction nucleotides: 14. CDR1 and CDR2 (germline): GTSNPN, SVGIG (reference sequence). This CDR3 has 16 residues. The CDR3 sequence is CAWSTLGQGRMDGYTF. The CDR3 region has the DNA TGTGCCTGGAGTACCCTAGGACAGGGAAGGATGGATGGCTACACCTTC.

This chain joins TRBV7-9 and TRBJ1-4; 7 bases map to TRBD1. The ends lost 1 base at V and 6 bases at J; junction bases unmatched: 8. CDR1 and CDR2 (germline): SEHNR, FQNEAQ (reference sequence). The CDR3 totals 16 residues. The CDR3, as DNA: TGTGCCAGCAGCTTAGGGGCGTGGAGGGGGCATGAAAAACTGTTTTTT. Protein sequence: CASSLGAWRGHEKLFF.

V and J are TRBV5-1 and TRBJ1-2; the match to TRBD1 covers 8 bases. J gave up 4 bases and V 4 bases, and 9 bases lay outside the gene matches. Germline-derived CDR1 and CDR2 are SGHRS and YFSETQ. The CDR3 spans 15 residues. This CDR3 is CASSTGTGQFYGYTF. The CDR3 region has the DNA TGCGCCAGCAGCACGGGGACAGGTCAATTCTATGGCTACACCTTC.

The rearrangement joins TRBV14 to TRBJ2-7; no reliable D call. CDR1 is SGHDN, CDR2 FVKESK, per germline. The CDR3 has 13 residues. Trimming removed 1 base at V and 3 bases at J, with 7 bases between. For the CDR3, the DNA is TGTGCCAGCAGCCAAGGTAACAACTACGAGCAGTACTTC. This codes for CASSQGNNYEQYF.

The V gene is TRBV10-3, the J gene TRBJ2-5; 10 bases match TRBD2. This CDR3 contains 16 residues. Per the germline V gene, CDR1 is ENHRY and CDR2 is SYGVKD. Trimming removed 0 bases from V and 5 bases from J; junction bases left unmatched: 6. CDR3 nucleotides: TGTGCCATCAGTGAGTCCCCTAGCGGGGGCCAGGAGACCCAGTACTTC. It is translated as CAISESPSGGQETQYF.